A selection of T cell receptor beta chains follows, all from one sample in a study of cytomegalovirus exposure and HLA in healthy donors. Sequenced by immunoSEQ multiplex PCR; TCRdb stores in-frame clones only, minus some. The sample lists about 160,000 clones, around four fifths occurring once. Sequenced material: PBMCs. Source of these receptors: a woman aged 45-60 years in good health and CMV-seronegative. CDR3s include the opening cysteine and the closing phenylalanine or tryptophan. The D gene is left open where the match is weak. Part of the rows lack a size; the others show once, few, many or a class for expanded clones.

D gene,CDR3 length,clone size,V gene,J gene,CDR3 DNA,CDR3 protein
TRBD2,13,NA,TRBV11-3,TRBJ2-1,TGTGCCAGCAGCTTTAGCGGGTACAATGAGCAGTTCTTC,CASSFSGYNEQFF
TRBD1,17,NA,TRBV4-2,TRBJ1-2,TGTGCCAGCAGCAAAGACCCTACAGGGGATACTAACTATGGCTACACCTTC,CASSKDPTGDTNYGYTF
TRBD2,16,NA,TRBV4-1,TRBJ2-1,TGCGCCAGCAGCCAGCTACTAGCGGGGGACTACAATGAGCAGTTCTTC,CASSQLLAGDYNEQFF
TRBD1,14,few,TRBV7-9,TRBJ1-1,TGTGCCAGCAGCTTCCCAGGGGGGTTTACTGAAGCTTTCTTT,CASSFPGGFTEAFF
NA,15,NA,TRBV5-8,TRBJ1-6,TGTGCCAGCAGCTTCGTAGGGGCGACGATTTCACCCCTCCACTTT,CASSFVGATISPLHF
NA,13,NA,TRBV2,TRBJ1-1,TGTGCCAGCAGGGGTAAGGAGTACACTGAAGCTTTCTTT,CASRGKEYTEAFF
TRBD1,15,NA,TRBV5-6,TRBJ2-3,TGTGCCAGCAGCTTGATGGACAGGGGCACAGATACGCAGTATTTT,CASSLMDRGTDTQYF
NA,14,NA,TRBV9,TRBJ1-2,TGTGCCAGCAGCGCCCAACCCGAATTGCAGGGTAACGCCTTC,CASSAQPELQGNAF
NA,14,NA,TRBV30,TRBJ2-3,TGTGCCTGGAGTGAGGGACTCCCCACAGATACGCAGTATTTT,CAWSEGLPTDTQYF
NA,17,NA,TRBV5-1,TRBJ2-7,TGCGCCAGCAGCTTTGGGCTTTTATCGAGTCTCAACTACGAGCAGTACTTC,CASSFGLLSSLNYEQYF
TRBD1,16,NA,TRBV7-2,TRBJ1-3,TGTGCCAGCAGCCACAGCAGGGGGGCGAACGGAAACACCATATATTTT,CASSHSRGANGNTIYF
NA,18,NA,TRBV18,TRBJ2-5,TGTGCCAGCTCACCACCGTCCAAACCGGGACACCTAAAAGAGACCCAGTACTTC,CASSPPSKPGHLKETQYF
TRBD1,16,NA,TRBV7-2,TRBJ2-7,TGTGCCAGCAGCTTAGTAGTGGGACAGGGTTCCTACGAGCAGTACTTC,CASSLVVGQGSYEQYF
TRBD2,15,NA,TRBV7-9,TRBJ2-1,TGTGCCAGCAGCCTTTCGCTAGCGGGGGGAAATGAGCAGTTCTTC,CASSLSLAGGNEQFF
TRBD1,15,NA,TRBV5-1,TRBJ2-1,TGCGCCAGCAGCTTAGGCCCCGGGACAGGGGGCCGTCAGTTCTTC,CASSLGPGTGGRQFF
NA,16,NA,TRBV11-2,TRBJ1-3,TGTGCCAGCAGCTCCCAACCAGGGAGGTCTGGAAACACCATATATTTT,CASSSQPGRSGNTIYF
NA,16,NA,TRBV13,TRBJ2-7,TGTGCCAGCAGCTTAGGCTCAGGGTTGAGCTCCTACGAGCAGTACTTC,CASSLGSGLSSYEQYF
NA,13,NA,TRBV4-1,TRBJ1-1,TGCGCCAGCAGCTCGGTCCCGAACACTGAAGCTTTCTTT,CASSSVPNTEAFF
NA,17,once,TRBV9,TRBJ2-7,TGTGCCAGCAGCGCCTATCATGGACTCTCCATTTACGACGAGCAGTACTTC,CASSAYHGLSIYDEQYF
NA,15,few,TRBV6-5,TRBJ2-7,TGTGCCAGCAGTTTTGGGACTGCTGTGCATCAACCCTTGCAGTTC,CASSFGTAVHQPLQF
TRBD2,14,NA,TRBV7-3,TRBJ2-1,TGTGCCAGCAGCTTAGGCGGGAGGTTGAATGAGCAGTTCTTC,CASSLGGRLNEQFF
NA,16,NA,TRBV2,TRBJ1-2,TGTGCCAACTCACCCCCTGACATTTCCCCCAACTATGGCTACACCTTC,CANSPPDISPNYGYTF
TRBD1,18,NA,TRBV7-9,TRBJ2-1,TGTGCCAGCAGCTATAGGGGACAGGGGAAACGATCCTACAATGAGCAGTTCTTC,CASSYRGQGKRSYNEQFF
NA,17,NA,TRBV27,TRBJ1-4,TGTGCCAGCAGCAGTTGGGCCCCGGGACATGGTCAGGAAAAACTGTTTTTT,CASSSWAPGHGQEKLFF
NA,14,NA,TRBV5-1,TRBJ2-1,TGCGCCAGCAGCTTGGGAACCGCGAACGGTGAGCAGTTCTTC,CASSLGTANGEQFF
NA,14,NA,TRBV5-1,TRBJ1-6,TGCGCCAGCAGCTTGTCAGGGGAAGGTTCACCCCTCCACTTT,CASSLSGEGSPLHF
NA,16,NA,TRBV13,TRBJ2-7,TGTGCCAGCAGCTTAGGGGGACTGATCGCCTCCTACGAGCAGTACTTC,CASSLGGLIASYEQYF
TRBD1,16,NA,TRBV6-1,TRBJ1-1,TGTGCCAGCAGTGTAAGGGACAGGGCACCGAACACTGAAGCTTTCTTT,CASSVRDRAPNTEAFF
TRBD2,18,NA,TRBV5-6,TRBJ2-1,TGTGCCAGCAGCTTGGTAGGACTAGCGGGAGGGGGCGGCAATGAGCAGTTCTTC,CASSLVGLAGGGGNEQFF
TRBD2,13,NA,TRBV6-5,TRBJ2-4,TGTGCCAGCAGTTACGGGGGGGAGGGCATTCAGTACTTC,CASSYGGEGIQYF
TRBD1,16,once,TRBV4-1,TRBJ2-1,TGCGCCAGCAGCCGCTCAGGACAGGGGGCACACAATGAGCAGTTCTTC,CASSRSGQGAHNEQFF
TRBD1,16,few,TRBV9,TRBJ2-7,TGTGCCAGCAGCGTAGCTCGAACAGGGGGTAGCTACGAGCAGTACTTC,CASSVARTGGSYEQYF
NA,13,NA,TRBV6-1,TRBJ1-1,TGTGCCAGCAGTGAACAGGGGAGCACTGAAGCTTTCTTT,CASSEQGSTEAFF
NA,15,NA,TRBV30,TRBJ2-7,TGTGCCTGGAGGCCGTGGCGGGATGGGGCCTACGAGCAGTACTTC,CAWRPWRDGAYEQYF
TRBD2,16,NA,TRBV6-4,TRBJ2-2,TGTGCCAGCAGTGCCCTTAGGACTAGCTCGACCGGGGAGCTGTTTTTT,CASSALRTSSTGELFF
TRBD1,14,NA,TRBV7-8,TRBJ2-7,TGTGCCAGCAGCCCCTGGGACAGACGCTACGAGCAGTACTTC,CASSPWDRRYEQYF
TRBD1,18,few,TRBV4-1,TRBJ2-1,TGCGCCAGCAGCCAAGTCCCCCCCGGGACAGGGGGCTACAATGAGCAGTTCTTC,CASSQVPPGTGGYNEQFF
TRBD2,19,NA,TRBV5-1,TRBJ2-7,TGCGCCAGCAGCTGGGGCCGCCAGGGACTAGCGGCGGGAACCTACGAGCAGTACTTC,CASSWGRQGLAAGTYEQYF
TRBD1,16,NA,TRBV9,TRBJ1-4,TGTGCCAGCAGCGAGGCAAGACAGGGGAGGAATGAAAAACTGTTTTTT,CASSEARQGRNEKLFF
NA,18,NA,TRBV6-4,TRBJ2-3,TGTGCCAGCAGTGGCCCCCCCCCTATGTTGGGGCCCACAGATACGCAGTATTTT,CASSGPPPMLGPTDTQYF
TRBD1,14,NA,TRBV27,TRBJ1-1,TGTGCCAGCAGTTTCAGGGGGGTATCCACTGAAGCTTTCTTT,CASSFRGVSTEAFF
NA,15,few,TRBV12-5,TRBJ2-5,TGTGCTAGTGGTTCTCAGGGATCTATCCAAGAGACCCAGTACTTC,CASGSQGSIQETQYF
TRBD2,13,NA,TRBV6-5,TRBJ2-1,TGTGCCAGCGCACGTCTTAGCGGGAATGAGCAGTTCTTC,CASARLSGNEQFF
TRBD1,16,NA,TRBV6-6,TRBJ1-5,TGTGCCAGCAGTTTACCGGGACAGGGGGCATATCAGCCCCAGCATTTT,CASSLPGQGAYQPQHF
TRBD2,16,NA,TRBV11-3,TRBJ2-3,TGTGCCAGCAGCTTAACCGCGGGAGGGCTTGGAGATACGCAGTATTTT,CASSLTAGGLGDTQYF
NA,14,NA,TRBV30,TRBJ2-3,TGTGCCTGGAGTATGACCAGGAGGACAGATACGCAGTATTTT,CAWSMTRRTDTQYF
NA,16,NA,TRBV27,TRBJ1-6,TGTGCCAGCACCCCCAAGGGGCCATCCTATAATTCACCCCTCCACTTT,CASTPKGPSYNSPLHF
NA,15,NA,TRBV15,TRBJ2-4,TGTGCCACCAGCAGAGGGGGGGTAGCCAAAAACATTCAGTACTTC,CATSRGGVAKNIQYF
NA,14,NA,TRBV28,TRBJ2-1,TGTGCCAGCAGTTCCTCGACAGGTTCGGTTGAGCAGTTCTTC,CASSSSTGSVEQFF
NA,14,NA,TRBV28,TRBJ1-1,TGTGCCAGCAGTTCTTCCGGGACTAACACTGAAGCTTTCTTT,CASSSSGTNTEAFF
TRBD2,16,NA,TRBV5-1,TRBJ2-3,TGCGCCAGCAGCTTGGCCCTAGCGGGGTACACAGATACGCAGTATTTT,CASSLALAGYTDTQYF
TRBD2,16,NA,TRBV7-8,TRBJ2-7,TGTGCCAGCAGCTTGCCCAGCGGGGGGGACACCTACGAGCAGTACTTC,CASSLPSGGDTYEQYF
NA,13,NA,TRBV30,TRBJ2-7,TGTGCCTGGAGTACCGGACTGGCCTACGAGCAGTACTTC,CAWSTGLAYEQYF
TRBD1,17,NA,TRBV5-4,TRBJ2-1,TGTGCCAGCTTGGGGGGGGTCGGGACAGGGGTGTACAATGAGCAGTTCTTC,CASLGGVGTGVYNEQFF
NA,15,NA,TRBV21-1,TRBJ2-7,TGTGCCAGCAGCCTCCGGGACAGTCCTTTCTACGAGCAGTACTTC,CASSLRDSPFYEQYF